This is a list of T cell receptor beta chains from one sample in a study of response to subunit inactivated influenza vaccine. TCRdb redid the calling of the RT-PCR reads with MiXCR, one entry per CDR3 protein. The data show about 520,000 distinct CDR3 sequences, approximately 9.9% seen once. This specimen consisted of PBMCs from blood, obtained about 40 days after vaccination. These receptors were collected from a man aged 50 to 60 who received an inactivated influenza vaccine. CDR3s include the opening cysteine and the closing phenylalanine or tryptophan. D genes are given only for firm matches. Part of the rows lack a size; the others show once, few, many or a class for expanded clones.

CASTGQGAMQYF TGCGCCAGCACCGGACAGGGGGCGATGCAGTACTTC TRBJ2-7 few TRBV5-1 TRBD1
CASSFGAEQYF TGTGCCAGCAGCTTTGGGGCCGAGCAGTACTTC TRBJ2-7 few TRBV5-6 .
CASSLTQLHTANQPQHF TGTGCCAGCAGTCTTACCCAACTACACACGGCGAATCAGCCCCAGCATTTT TRBJ1-5 many TRBV12-3/TRBV12-4 .
CASSLGAGLLIEQYF TGTGCCAGCAGCTTAGGTGCGGGACTACTCATCGAGCAGTACTTC TRBJ2-7 . TRBV7-9 TRBD2
CAWSVKQKPYEQYF TGTGCCTGGAGTGTAAAACAGAAACCCTACGAGCAGTACTTC TRBJ2-7 . TRBV30 .
CASSEEGQRGEQYF TGTGCCAGCAGTGAGGAGGGTCAAAGGGGCGAGCAGTACTTC TRBJ2-7 . TRBV25-1 .
CASSLAQGGGSYEQYF TGTGCCAGCAGCTTAGCCCAGGGAGGGGGCTCCTACGAGCAGTACTTC TRBJ2-7 . TRBV7-2 .
CASSYAGTSGTTDTQYF TGTGCCAGCAGCTACGCCGGGACTAGCGGGACCACAGATACGCAGTATTTT TRBJ2-3 . TRBV11-1 TRBD2
CSVPSARGHEQYF TGCAGTGTCCCCAGTGCAAGGGGCCACGAGCAGTACTTC TRBJ2-7 . TRBV20-1 .
CASSPTSSQTQYF TGTGCCAGTAGCCCGACTAGCTCGCAGACCCAGTACTTC TRBJ2-5 . TRBV19 TRBD2
CASSSPHRGPDTQYF TGTGCCAGCAGTTCGCCACACCGGGGGCCAGATACGCAGTATTTT TRBJ2-3 . TRBV6-5 .
CASSSTGGRSDTQYF TGTGCCAGCAGTTCAACCGGGGGGCGCTCAGATACGCAGTATTTT TRBJ2-3 . TRBV12-3/TRBV12-4 .
CATSQTWPSGANVLTF TGTGCCACCAGCCAGACCTGGCCCTCTGGGGCCAACGTCCTGACTTTC TRBJ2-6 once TRBV15 .
CASSRGTGARNEQFF TGTGCCAGCAGCCGGGGGACAGGGGCTCGCAATGAGCAGTTCTTC TRBJ2-1 once TRBV7-2 TRBD1
CASSPRTGDVTTNEKLFF TGCGCCAGCAGCCCAAGGACAGGGGACGTCACAACTAATGAAAAACTGTTTTTT TRBJ1-4 . TRBV5-1 TRBD1
CASSFSGDYNEQFF TGTGCCAGCAGTTTTTCAGGGGACTACAATGAGCAGTTCTTC TRBJ2-1 . TRBV27 .
CASSERVRASGDSRQFF TGTGCCAGCAGTGAGAGGGTTCGGGCTAGCGGGGATAGCAGGCAGTTCTTC TRBJ2-1 few TRBV2 TRBD2
CATSRGASSSYEQYF TGTGCCACCAGCCGGGGGGCCAGCAGCTCCTACGAGCAGTACTTC TRBJ2-7 . TRBV15 .
CSVYRGLSYEQYF TGCAGTGTCTACAGGGGGCTCTCCTACGAGCAGTACTTC TRBJ2-7 many TRBV20-1 TRBD1
CASTWRETQYF TGTGCCAGCACATGGAGGGAGACCCAGTACTTC TRBJ2-5 . TRBV2 .